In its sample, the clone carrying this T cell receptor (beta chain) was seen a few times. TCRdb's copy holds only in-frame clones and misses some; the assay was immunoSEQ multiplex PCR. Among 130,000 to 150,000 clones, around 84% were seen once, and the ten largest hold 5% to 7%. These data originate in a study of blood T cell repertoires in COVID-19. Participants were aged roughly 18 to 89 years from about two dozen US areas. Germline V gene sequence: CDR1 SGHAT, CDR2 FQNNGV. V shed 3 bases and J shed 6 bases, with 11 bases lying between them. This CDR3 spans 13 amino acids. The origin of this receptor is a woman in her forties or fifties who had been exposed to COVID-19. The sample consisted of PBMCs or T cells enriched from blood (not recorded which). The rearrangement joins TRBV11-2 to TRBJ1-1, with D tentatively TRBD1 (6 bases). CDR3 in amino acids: CASSFQGSSEAFF. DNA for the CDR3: TGTGCCAGCAGCTTTCAGGGGAGCTCTGAAGCTTTCTTT.